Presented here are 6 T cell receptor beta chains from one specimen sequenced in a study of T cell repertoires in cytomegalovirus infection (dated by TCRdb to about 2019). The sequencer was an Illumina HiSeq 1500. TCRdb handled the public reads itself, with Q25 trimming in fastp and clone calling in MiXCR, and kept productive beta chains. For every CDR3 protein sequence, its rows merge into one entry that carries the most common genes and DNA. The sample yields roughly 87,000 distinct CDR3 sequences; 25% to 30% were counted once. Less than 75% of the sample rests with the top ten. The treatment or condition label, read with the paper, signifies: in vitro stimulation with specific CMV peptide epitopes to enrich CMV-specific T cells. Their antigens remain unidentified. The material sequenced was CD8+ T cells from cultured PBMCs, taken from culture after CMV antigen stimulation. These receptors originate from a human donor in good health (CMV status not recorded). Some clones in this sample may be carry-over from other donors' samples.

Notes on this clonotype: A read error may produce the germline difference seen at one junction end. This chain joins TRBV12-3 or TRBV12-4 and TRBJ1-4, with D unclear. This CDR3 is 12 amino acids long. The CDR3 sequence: CGSSRTVEKLFF. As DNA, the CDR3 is TGTGGCAGCAGTCGGACGGTAGAAAAACTGTTTTTT.

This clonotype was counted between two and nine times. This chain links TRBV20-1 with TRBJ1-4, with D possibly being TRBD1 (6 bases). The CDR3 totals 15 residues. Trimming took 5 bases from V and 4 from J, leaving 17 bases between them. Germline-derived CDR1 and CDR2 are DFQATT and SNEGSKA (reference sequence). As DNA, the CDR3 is TGCAGTGCTGACCTGCGGGGGGACAATAATGAAAAACTGTTTTTT. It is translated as CSADLRGDNNEKLFF.

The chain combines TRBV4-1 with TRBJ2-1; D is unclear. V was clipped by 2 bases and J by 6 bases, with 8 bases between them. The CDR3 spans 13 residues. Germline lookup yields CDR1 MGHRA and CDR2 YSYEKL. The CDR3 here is CASSQREANEQFF. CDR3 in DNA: TGCGCCAGCAGCCAAAGGGAAGCCAATGAGCAGTTCTTC.

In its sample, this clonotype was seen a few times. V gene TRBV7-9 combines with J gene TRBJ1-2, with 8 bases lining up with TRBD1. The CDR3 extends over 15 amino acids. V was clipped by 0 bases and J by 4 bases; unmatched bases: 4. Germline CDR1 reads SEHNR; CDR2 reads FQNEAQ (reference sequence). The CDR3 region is CASSLAETGAYGYTF. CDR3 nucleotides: TGTGCCAGCAGCTTAGCGGAGACAGGGGCCTATGGCTACACCTTC.

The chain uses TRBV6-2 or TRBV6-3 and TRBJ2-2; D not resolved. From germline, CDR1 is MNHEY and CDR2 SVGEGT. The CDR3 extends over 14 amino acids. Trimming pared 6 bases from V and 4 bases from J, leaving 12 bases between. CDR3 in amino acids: CASSLGLFTGELFF. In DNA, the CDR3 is TGTGCCAGCAGCCTGGGCCTTTTCACCGGGGAGCTGTTTTTT.

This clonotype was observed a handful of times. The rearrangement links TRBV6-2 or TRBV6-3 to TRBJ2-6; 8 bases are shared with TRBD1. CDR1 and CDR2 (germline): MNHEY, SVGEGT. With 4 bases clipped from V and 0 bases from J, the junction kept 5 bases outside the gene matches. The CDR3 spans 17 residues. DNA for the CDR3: TGTGCCAGCAGTTGGACAGGGTTGGGCTCTGGGGCCAACGTCCTGACTTTC. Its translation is CASSWTGLGSGANVLTF.